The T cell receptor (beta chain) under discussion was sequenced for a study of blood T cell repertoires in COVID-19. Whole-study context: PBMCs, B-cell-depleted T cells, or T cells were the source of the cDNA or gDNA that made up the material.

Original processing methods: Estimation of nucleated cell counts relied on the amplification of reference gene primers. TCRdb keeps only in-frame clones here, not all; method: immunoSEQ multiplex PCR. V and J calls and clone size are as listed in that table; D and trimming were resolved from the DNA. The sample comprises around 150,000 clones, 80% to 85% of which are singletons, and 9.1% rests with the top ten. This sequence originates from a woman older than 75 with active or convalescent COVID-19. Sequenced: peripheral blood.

Here the CDR3 reads CASSNGYEQYF. DNA for the CDR3: TGTGCCAGCAGTAACGGCTACGAGCAGTACTTC. The chain employs TRBV6-2 or TRBV6-3 and TRBJ2-7; D is uncertain. The germline gives CDR1 MNHEY, CDR2 SVGEGT. There are 11 residues in the CDR3. The V gene lost 5 bases and the J gene lost 3 bases, with 5 bases spanning the gap.